This T cell receptor beta chain originates from a study of T cells in Graves' hyperthyroidism and ophthalmopathy. Study-wide background: Peripheral blood was secured at the point of initial diagnosis, before any treatment.

With regard to this clonotype: Its antigen is unidentified.

Exclusion criteria comprised uncontrolled infection, other autoimmune disease, pregnancy or lactation. What was amplified from RNA transcripts were TCR beta CDR3 regions. RT-PCR in the first round (using the HTBI primer set) targeted the TCR CDR3. Via MiXCR, TCRdb re-called the multiplex PCR reads, giving one row per CDR3 protein. The data contain about 840,000 distinct CDR3 sequences, around 38% of them singletons. The CDR3 totals 16 residues. Germline values: CDR1 SGHTA, CDR2 FQGNSA. Findings of the study overall: Researchers found most expanded thyroid clonotypes above 0.001 in blood as well.

The chain is built from TRBV7-2 and TRBJ2-5; the match to TRBD2 covers 9 bases. The assigned J gene may be wrong: the sequence end matches TRBJ2-1 better. The material sequenced was blood. This TCR was sampled from a man between 18 and 35 years old with Graves' hyperthyroidism. CDR3 DNA sequence: TGTGCCAGCAGCTCCTTTCCGGGACTAGCTCAAGGTGAGCAGTTCTTC. Translation gives CASSSFPGLAQGEQFF.